This T cell receptor beta chain was recovered during a study of T cell responses to AZD1222 COVID-19 vaccine. Findings and limits, study-wide: Regions left unmutated in variants are reportedly the target of nearly half of spike-specific TCRs.

The CDR3 loop spans 14 amino acids. CDR1 is MNHEY, CDR2 SVGAGI, per germline. The V and J ends lost 7 bases and 0 bases respectively, with 9 bases between them. Details on this clone: Antigen: not known.

TCRdb keeps only in-frame clones here, not all; method: immunoSEQ multiplex PCR. Found here are over 150,000 clones, roughly 92% of them singletons; the top ten hold roughly 10%. The chain couples TRBV6-5 to TRBJ2-2; D is unclear. Sequences were derived from peripheral blood, sampled on day 0 of AZD1222 vaccination. The source is an adult in good health. CDR3 DNA sequence: TGTGCCAGCACTGGTCAGACGAACACCGGGGAGCTGTTTTTT. Translated: CASTGQTNTGELFF.